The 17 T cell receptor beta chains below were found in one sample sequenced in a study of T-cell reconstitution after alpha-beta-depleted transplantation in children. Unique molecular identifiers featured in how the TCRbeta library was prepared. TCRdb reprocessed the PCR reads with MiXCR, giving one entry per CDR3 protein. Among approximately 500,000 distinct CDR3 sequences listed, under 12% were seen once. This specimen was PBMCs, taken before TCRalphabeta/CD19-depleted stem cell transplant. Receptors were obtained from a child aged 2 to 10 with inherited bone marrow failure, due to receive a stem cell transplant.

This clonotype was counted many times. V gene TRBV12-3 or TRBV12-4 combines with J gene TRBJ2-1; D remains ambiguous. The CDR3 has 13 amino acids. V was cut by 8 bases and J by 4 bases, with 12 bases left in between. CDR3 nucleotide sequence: TGTGCCAGCCGACCTAGACTGTACAATGAGCAGTTCTTC. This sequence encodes CASRPRLYNEQFF.

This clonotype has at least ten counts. This chain's CDR3 is CASSIVGGTGGETQYF. The DNA of the CDR3 is TGTGCCAGTAGTATCGTCGGCGGGACAGGAGGAGAGACCCAGTACTTC. The gene calls are TRBV19 and TRBJ2-5, with 8 bases matching TRBD1. From germline, CDR1 is LNHDA and CDR2 SQIVND (reference sequence). This CDR3 comprises 16 residues. The trim removed 3 bases at V and 4 bases at J, leaving 10 bases unmatched. The full variable domain, its missing parts supplied by reference TRBV19 and TRBJ2-5, is DGGITQSPKYLFRKEGQNVTLSCEQNLNHDAMYWYRQDPGQGLRLIYYSQIVNDFQKGDIAEGYSVSREKKESFPLTVTSAQKNPTAFYLCASSIVGGTGGETQYFGPGTRLLVL.

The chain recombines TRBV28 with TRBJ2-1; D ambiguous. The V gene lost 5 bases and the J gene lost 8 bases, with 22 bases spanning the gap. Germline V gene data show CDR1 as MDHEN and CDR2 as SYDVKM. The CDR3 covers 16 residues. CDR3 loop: CASSPTYGRTGDEQFF. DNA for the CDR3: TGTGCCAGCAGTCCTACTTATGGACGGACCGGCGATGAGCAGTTCTTC.

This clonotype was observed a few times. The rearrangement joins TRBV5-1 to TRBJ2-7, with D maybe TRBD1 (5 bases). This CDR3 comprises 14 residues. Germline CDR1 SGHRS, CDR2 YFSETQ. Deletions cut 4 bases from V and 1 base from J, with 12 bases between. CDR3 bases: TGCGCCAGCAGCCATACTACAGGATCCTACGAGCAGTACTTC. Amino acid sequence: CASSHTTGSYEQYF.

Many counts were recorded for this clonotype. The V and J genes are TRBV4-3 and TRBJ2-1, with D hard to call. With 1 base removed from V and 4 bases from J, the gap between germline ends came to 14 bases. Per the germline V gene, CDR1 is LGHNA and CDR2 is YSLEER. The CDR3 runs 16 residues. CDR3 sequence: CASSQGVDPVYNEQFF. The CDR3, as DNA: TGCGCCAGCAGCCAAGGGGTGGACCCGGTGTACAATGAGCAGTTCTTC.

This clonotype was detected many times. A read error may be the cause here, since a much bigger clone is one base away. In nucleotides, the CDR3 is TGCAGTGCTAGTTATTCAGGGGGCGGCTACTACGAGCATTACTTC. This codes for CSASYSGGGYYEHYF. The chain carries TRBV20-1 and TRBJ2-7, with TRBD1 matching 8 bases. Germline lookup yields CDR1 DFQATT and CDR2 SNEGSKA (reference sequence). The CDR3 extends over 15 amino acids.

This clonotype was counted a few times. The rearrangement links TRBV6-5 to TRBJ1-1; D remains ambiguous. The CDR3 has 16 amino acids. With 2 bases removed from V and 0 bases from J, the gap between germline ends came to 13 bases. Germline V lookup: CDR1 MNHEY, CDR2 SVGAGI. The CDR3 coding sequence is TGTGCCAGCAGTTACGGCAGCCTAATTATGAACACTGAAGCTTTCTTT. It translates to CASSYGSLIMNTEAFF.

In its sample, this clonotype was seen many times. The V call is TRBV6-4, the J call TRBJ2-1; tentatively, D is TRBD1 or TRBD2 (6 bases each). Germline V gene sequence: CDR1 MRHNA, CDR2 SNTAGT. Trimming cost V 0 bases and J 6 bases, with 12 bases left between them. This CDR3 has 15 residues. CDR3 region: CASSDSGGGPNEQFF. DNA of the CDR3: TGTGCCAGCAGTGACTCCGGGGGCGGACCCAATGAGCAGTTCTTC.

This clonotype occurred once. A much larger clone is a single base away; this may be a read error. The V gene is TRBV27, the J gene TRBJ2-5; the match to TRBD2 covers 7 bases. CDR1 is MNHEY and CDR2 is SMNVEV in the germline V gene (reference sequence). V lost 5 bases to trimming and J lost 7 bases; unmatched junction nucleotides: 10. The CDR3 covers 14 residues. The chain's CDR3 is CASSTGTNPGTQYF. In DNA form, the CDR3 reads TGTGCCAGCAGTACTGGGACTAACCCAGGGACCCAGTACTTC.

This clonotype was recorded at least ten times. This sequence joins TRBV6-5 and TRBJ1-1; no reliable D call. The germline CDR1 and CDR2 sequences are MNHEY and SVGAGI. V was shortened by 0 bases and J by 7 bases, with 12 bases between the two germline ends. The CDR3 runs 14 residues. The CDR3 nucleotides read TGTGCCAGCAGTTACTCGATGATTGGGGTTGAAGCTTTCTTT. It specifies CASSYSMIGVEAFF.

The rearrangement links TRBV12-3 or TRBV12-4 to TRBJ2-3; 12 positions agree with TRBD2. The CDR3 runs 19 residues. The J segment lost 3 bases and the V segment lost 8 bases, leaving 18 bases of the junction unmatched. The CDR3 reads CASCPPSGRASRLTDTQYF. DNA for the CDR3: TGTGCCAGCTGTCCTCCTAGCGGGAGGGCCTCAAGATTAACAGATACGCAGTATTTT.

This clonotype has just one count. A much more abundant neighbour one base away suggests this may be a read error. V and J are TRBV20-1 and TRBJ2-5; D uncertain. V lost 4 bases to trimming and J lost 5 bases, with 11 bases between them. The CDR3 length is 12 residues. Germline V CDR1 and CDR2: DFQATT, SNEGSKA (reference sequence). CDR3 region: CSAKRALETQYF. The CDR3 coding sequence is TGCAGTGCTAAAAGAGCTCTGGAGACCCAGTACTTC.

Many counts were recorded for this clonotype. CDR3 in amino acids: CSARQGGHTIYF. CDR3 coding DNA: TGCAGTGCTAGACAGGGTGGGCACACCATATATTTT. V and J are TRBV20-1 and TRBJ1-3; a weak D match, TRBD1 (5 bases). Germline CDR1 is DFQATT and CDR2 is SNEGSKA (reference sequence). The CDR3 totals 12 residues. The V and J ends lost 2 bases and 8 bases respectively, with 10 bases between them.

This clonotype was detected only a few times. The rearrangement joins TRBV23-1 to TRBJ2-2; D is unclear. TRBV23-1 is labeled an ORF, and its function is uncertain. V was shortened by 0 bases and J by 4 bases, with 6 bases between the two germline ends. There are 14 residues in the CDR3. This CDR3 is CASSQSRTTGELFF. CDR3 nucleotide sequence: TGCGCCAGCAGTCAATCACGGACCACCGGGGAGCTGTTTTTT.

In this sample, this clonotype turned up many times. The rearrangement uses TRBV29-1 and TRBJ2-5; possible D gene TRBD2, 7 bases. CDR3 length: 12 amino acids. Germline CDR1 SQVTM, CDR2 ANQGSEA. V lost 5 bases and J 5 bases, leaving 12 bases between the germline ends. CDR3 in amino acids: CSVTGGQETQYF. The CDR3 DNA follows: TGCAGCGTTACGGGGGGCCAGGAGACCCAGTACTTC.

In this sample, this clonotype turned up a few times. The CDR3 sequence: CASTPSRTGELFF. In DNA form, the CDR3 reads TGTGCCAGCACCCCTAGCCGCACCGGGGAGCTGTTTTTT. The chain joins TRBV6-2 or TRBV6-3 to TRBJ2-2, with a possible D match to TRBD2 (5 bases). Germline CDR1 is MNHEY and CDR2 is SVGEGT. This CDR3 has 13 amino acids. V was pared by 7 bases and J by 4 bases, with 10 bases between.

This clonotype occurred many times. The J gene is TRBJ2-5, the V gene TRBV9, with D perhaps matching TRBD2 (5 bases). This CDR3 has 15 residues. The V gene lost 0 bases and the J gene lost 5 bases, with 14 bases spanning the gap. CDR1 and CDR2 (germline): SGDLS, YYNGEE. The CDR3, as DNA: TGTGCCAGCAGCGTAGAGGCGCTAGCATCCGAGACCCAGTACTTC. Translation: CASSVEALASETQYF.